This TCR beta chain was sequenced for a study of blood T cell repertoires in COVID-19. As for the study in general: The United States, Italy and Spain were the sources of the acute and convalescent COVID-19 samples. T cells, B-cell-depleted T cells, or PBMCs supplied cDNA or gDNA.

Original handling: Amplifying reference gene primers gave estimates of nucleated cell counts. The table came from immunoSEQ multiplex PCR; TCRdb's copy has only in-frame clones and leaves some out. V and J calls and clone size are given by that table; D and trimming were obtained from the DNA. The sample consists of about 200,000 clones, roughly 84% of them appearing once. V lost 2 bases and J 5 bases, leaving 19 bases between the germline ends. Germline V gives CDR1 SGHRS, CDR2 YFSETQ. The CDR3 consists of 16 residues. The source material was peripheral blood. This sequence was found in a man aged 40-55 years with acute or convalescent COVID-19. The V call is TRBV5-1, the J call TRBJ1-1, with a weak D call TRBD1 (6 bases). This CDR3 is CASSFGDLQGTTEAFF. The CDR3 DNA reads as TGCGCCAGCAGCTTTGGGGATTTACAGGGAACGACTGAAGCTTTCTTT.